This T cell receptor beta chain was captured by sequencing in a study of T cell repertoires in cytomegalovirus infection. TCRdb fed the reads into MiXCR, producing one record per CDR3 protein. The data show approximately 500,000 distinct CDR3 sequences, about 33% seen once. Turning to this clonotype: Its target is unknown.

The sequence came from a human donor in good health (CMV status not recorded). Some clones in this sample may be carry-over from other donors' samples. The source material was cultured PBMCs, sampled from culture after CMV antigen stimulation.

Here the CDR3 DNA reads TGTGCCAGCGGGACCGGGACTAGCGGGAGGGCCAATGAGCAGTTCTTC. Protein product: CASGTGTSGRANEQFF. The genes are TRBV11-3 and TRBJ2-1, with 16 nucleotides matching TRBD2. CDR1 is SGHNT and CDR2 is YENEEA in the germline V gene. Trimming cost V 8 bases and J 6 bases; bases outside gene matches: 7. This CDR3 contains 16 residues.